This T cell receptor (beta chain) emerged from a study of identical twins. This clonotype was detected ten times or more. TCRdb recomputed calls from the 5' RACE reads with MiXCR, one row per CDR3 protein. The sample holds more than 400,000 distinct CDR3 sequences; about 16% are singletons and the top ten take 0.35% to 0.45%. V was clipped by 5 bases and J by 5 bases; unmatched bases: 11. The CDR3 sequence is 17 residues long. Looked up from germline, CDR1 is SNHLY and CDR2 is FYNNEI. The data were also submitted as part of a second study, on yellow fever vaccine responses in identical twins.

V gene TRBV2 combines with J gene TRBJ1-6, with TRBD1 matching 8 bases. The TCR comes from a woman younger than 35 in good health. Source material: CD4+ T cells sorted from blood. The CDR3 DNA sequence: TGTGCCAGCAGTCCCCCCCCGACAGGGGTTAATAATTCACCCCTCCACTTT. Translation: CASSPPPTGVNNSPLHF. Supplemented by reference TRBV2 and TRBJ1-6, the full variable domain reads EPEVTQTPSHQVTQMGQEVILRCVPISNHLYFYWYRQILGQKVEFLVSFYNNEISEKSEIFDDQFSVERPDGSNFTLKIRSTKLEDSAMYFCASSPPPTGVNNSPLHFGNGTRLTVT.